This T cell receptor beta chain was sequenced during a study of post-analysis software for immune sequencing data. Study results and limitations: Relative to controls, patients with multiple sclerosis showed significantly lower normalized Chao1 diversity. Pronounced co-clustering by F measure was evident among identically batched samples. When patients were compared with controls, 4 or 5 TRBV segments were more frequent, TRBV5-6, TRBV5-1 and TRBV20-1 among them.

Tagging with unique molecular identifiers was a feature of the TCR beta cDNA libraries. Some 500,000 cDNA molecules were obtained per 1 to 10 million input T cells. TCRdb independently ran MiXCR on the PCR reads; one entry per CDR3 protein. This sample yields around 400,000 distinct CDR3 sequences, of which roughly 38% are seen a single time; roughly an eighth belongs to the top ten. The CDR3 consists of 16 residues. The germline gives CDR1 MNHEY, CDR2 SVGAGI. Trimming took 3 bases from V and 7 from J, leaving 21 bases between them. Of note for this clonotype: Its antigen is unknown.

The sequencing sample was made of blood. The clonotype comes from a girl aged 10 to 17 with multiple sclerosis. V is TRBV6-5 and J is TRBJ1-2; the D is unclear. Written as DNA, the CDR3 is TGTGCCAGCAGTTATCTTCGTCAACAATCGTTGGGTGGCTACACCTTC. Its protein is CASSYLRQQSLGGYTF.